Listed below are T cell receptor beta chains from one sample, sequenced in a study of identical twins. TCRdb itself ran the 5' RACE reads through MiXCR, one entry per CDR3 protein. Counted here are about 810,000 distinct CDR3 sequences, roughly 12% occurring once; the ten biggest clones make up around 1.6%. These data also formed part of another study, on yellow fever vaccine responses in identical twins.

The sequencing input was PBMCs. All receptors derive from a woman aged 18-30 years in good health. The CDR3 runs from the conserved cysteine through the conserved F or W. A D gene is named only where the DNA matches it firmly. For some rows the clone size is stated as once, few or many, or as a class when expanded; others skip it.

j_call	clone_size	d_call	v_call	cdr3_aa	cdr3_nt
TRBJ2-1	many	NA	TRBV5-1	CASSFIGVSSSYNEQFF	TGCGCCAGCAGCTTCATAGGGGTTTCGAGCTCCTACAATGAGCAGTTCTTC
TRBJ1-1	many	NA	TRBV5-1	CASSLELRGLNTEAFF	TGCGCCAGCAGCTTGGAGCTGCGCGGACTGAACACTGAAGCTTTCTTT
TRBJ2-7	few	TRBD2	TRBV12-3/TRBV12-4	CASSHSGRASEQYF	TGTGCCAGCAGCCATAGCGGGAGGGCCTCCGAGCAGTACTTC
TRBJ1-1	many	TRBD1	TRBV29-1	CSVPKGGAGNTEAFF	TGCAGCGTTCCCAAAGGGGGCGCAGGGAACACTGAAGCTTTCTTT
TRBJ2-7	NA	NA	TRBV5-5	CASSFLGQYYEQYF	TGTGCCAGCAGCTTTTTGGGTCAGTACTACGAGCAGTACTTC
TRBJ2-7	many	NA	TRBV20-1	CSACAGTEPYEQYF	TGCAGTGCTTGTGCCGGGACGGAGCCCTACGAGCAGTACTTC
TRBJ2-3	NA	NA	TRBV28	CASSFAARTDTQYF	TGTGCCAGCAGTTTCGCAGCCCGCACAGATACGCAGTATTTT
TRBJ2-1	few	TRBD2	TRBV7-6	CASSFTSGRDQLYNEQFF	TGTGCCAGCAGCTTTACTAGCGGGAGGGACCAACTCTACAATGAGCAGTTCTTC
TRBJ2-6	NA	NA	TRBV5-1	CASSLYTSGANVLTF	TGCGCCAGCAGCTTGTATACCTCTGGGGCCAACGTCCTGACTTTC
TRBJ2-7	NA	TRBD1	TRBV2	CATTPGQEAYEQYF	TGTGCCACTACTCCGGGACAGGAGGCCTACGAGCAGTACTTC
TRBJ2-5	NA	TRBD2	TRBV20-1	CSARVAGGNLYYTQETQYF	TGCAGTGCTAGAGTAGCGGGAGGTAACCTATATTACACTCAAGAGACCCAGTACTTC
TRBJ2-3	few	NA	TRBV20-1	CSARDGGGGDSDTQYF	TGCAGTGCTAGAGATGGAGGGGGGGGGGACTCAGATACGCAGTATTTT
TRBJ2-5	NA	NA	TRBV2	CASSEALRPYF	TGTGCCAGCAGTGAAGCGTTGAGACCCTACTTC
TRBJ1-1	few	TRBD1	TRBV5-1	CASSPKRDRGLNTEAFF	TGCGCCAGCAGCCCAAAGCGGGACAGGGGGTTGAACACTGAAGCTTTCTTT
TRBJ2-3	few	NA	TRBV6-1	CASEAGRSTDTQYF	TGTGCCAGCGAGGCAGGCAGATCCACAGATACGCAGTATTTT
TRBJ2-3	NA	NA	TRBV7-2	CASSLVYGTDTQYF	TGTGCCAGCAGCTTAGTGTATGGGACAGATACGCAGTATTTT
TRBJ2-7	NA	NA	TRBV7-6	CASSEGETYEQYF	TGTGCCAGCAGCGAGGGGGAAACCTACGAGCAGTACTTC
TRBJ1-2	few	TRBD1	TRBV12-3/TRBV12-4	CASRPPGQIYGYTF	TGTGCCAGCAGGCCACCGGGACAGATCTATGGCTACACCTTC
TRBJ2-1	NA	TRBD2	TRBV20-1	CMVSGSFDEQFF	TGCATGGTTAGCGGGAGTTTTGATGAGCAGTTCTTC
TRBJ2-1	NA	TRBD2	TRBV25-1	CASSGGGTTRYNEQFF	TGTGCCAGCAGTGGGGGGGGAACGACTCGCTACAATGAGCAGTTCTTC
TRBJ2-7	few	TRBD1	TRBV7-9	CASSGGTGGPHEQYF	TGTGCCAGCAGCGGAGGGACAGGGGGACCCCACGAGCAGTACTTC
TRBJ2-7	few	NA	TRBV3-1	CASSQGAGAPYEQYF	TGTGCCAGCAGCCAAGGGGCCGGCGCCCCCTACGAGCAGTACTTC
TRBJ2-2	few	NA	TRBV2	CASSKSDLGGGLPGELFF	TGTGCCAGCAGCAAATCCGACCTAGGGGGGGGGCTGCCCGGGGAGCTGTTTTTT
TRBJ1-2	NA	NA	TRBV12-3/TRBV12-4	CASSLAWEGNYGYTF	TGTGCCAGCAGTTTAGCCTGGGAGGGGAACTATGGCTACACCTTC
TRBJ2-1	few	TRBD2	TRBV7-9	CASSSIKFSGNYNEQFF	TGTGCCAGCAGCTCTATAAAATTCAGCGGGAACTACAATGAGCAGTTCTTC
TRBJ1-5	many	NA	TRBV3-1	CASSPQGQPQHF	TGTGCCAGCAGCCCGCAGGGTCAGCCCCAGCATTTT
TRBJ2-4	NA	NA	TRBV5-6	CASSFRGTVFNIQYF	TGTGCCAGCAGCTTCAGGGGAACGGTTTTTAACATTCAGTACTTC